The rows below give T cell receptor beta chains drawn from one sample of a study of blood T cell repertoires in COVID-19. Assay: immunoSEQ multiplex PCR; the TCRdb copy retains only in-frame clones and omits some. Of 250,000 or so clones in the sample, roughly four fifths are singletons; the top ten hold 3.5% to 4%. Sequenced material: PBMCs or T cells enriched from blood (not recorded which). These receptors originate from a woman in her thirties or forties who had been exposed to COVID-19. The CDR3 runs from the conserved cysteine through the conserved F or W.

J gene: TRBJ1-5; V gene: TRBV18; CDR3 protein: CASSPEGKGQPQHF
J gene: TRBJ1-2; V gene: TRBV18; CDR3 protein: CASSPRAADYGYTF
J gene: TRBJ2-3; V gene: TRBV9; CDR3 protein: CASSDRVPTDTQYF
J gene: TRBJ1-1; V gene: TRBV5-6; CDR3 protein: CASSLRGGTEAFF
J gene: TRBJ2-3; V gene: TRBV5-8; CDR3 protein: CASSFNPSGGADTQYF
J gene: TRBJ2-3; V gene: TRBV24-1; CDR3 protein: CATSEGQRGATDTQYF
J gene: TRBJ2-5; V gene: TRBV9; CDR3 protein: CASTPSGTIKETQYF
J gene: TRBJ1-2; V gene: TRBV25-1; CDR3 protein: CASSPPGQRYGYTF
J gene: TRBJ2-4; V gene: TRBV30; CDR3 protein: CAWSRTGAKNIQYF
J gene: TRBJ1-1; V gene: TRBV25-1; CDR3 protein: CASSKGVVGEAFF
J gene: TRBJ2-5; V gene: TRBV6-6; CDR3 protein: CASSHTGETQYF
J gene: TRBJ2-3; V gene: TRBV7-2; CDR3 protein: CASSLVFRGGAGDTQYF
J gene: TRBJ1-5; V gene: TRBV19; CDR3 protein: CASSILPTVLQPQHF
J gene: TRBJ1-2; V gene: TRBV5-1; CDR3 protein: CASSLGRGPDYGYTF
J gene: TRBJ2-3; V gene: TRBV27; CDR3 protein: CASSLTRLADTQYF
J gene: TRBJ1-2; V gene: TRBV19; CDR3 protein: CASSSRQGYGYTF
J gene: TRBJ1-2; V gene: TRBV7-3; CDR3 protein: CASSPTGANYGYTF
J gene: TRBJ1-2; V gene: TRBV6-4; CDR3 protein: CASSEGVGRDLYGYTF
J gene: TRBJ1-2; V gene: TRBV5-1; CDR3 protein: CASSPIQSANYGYTF
J gene: TRBJ2-5; V gene: TRBV10-3; CDR3 protein: CAISESKDSQETQYF
J gene: TRBJ2-2; V gene: TRBV14; CDR3 protein: CASSQVDRVNTGELFF
J gene: TRBJ2-3; V gene: TRBV7-8; CDR3 protein: CASSLGAGVGTDTQYF
J gene: TRBJ2-3; V gene: TRBV5-1; CDR3 protein: CASSAAGTGTDTQYF
J gene: TRBJ1-5; V gene: TRBV6-5; CDR3 protein: CASSYSMADNQPQHF
J gene: TRBJ2-5; V gene: TRBV7-2; CDR3 protein: CASSSSPAEETQYF
J gene: TRBJ1-3; V gene: TRBV3-1/TRBV3-2; CDR3 protein: CASSRDQGARDTIYF
J gene: TRBJ2-7; V gene: TRBV27; CDR3 protein: CASSFLAGGPYEQYF
J gene: TRBJ2-3; V gene: TRBV5-4; CDR3 protein: CASSPWGDHTDTQYF
J gene: TRBJ1-2; V gene: TRBV13; CDR3 protein: CASSLGQGAYGYTF
J gene: TRBJ1-1; V gene: TRBV5-1; CDR3 protein: CASSLATGALTEAFF
J gene: TRBJ1-1; V gene: TRBV30; CDR3 protein: CAWLRGGNTEAFF
J gene: TRBJ1-1; V gene: TRBV5-1; CDR3 protein: CASSFQLAQGGQNTEAFF
J gene: TRBJ2-7; V gene: TRBV12-3/TRBV12-4; CDR3 protein: CASTQGHSYEQYF
J gene: TRBJ1-2; V gene: TRBV6-4; CDR3 protein: CASSDNPDSSSYRYTF
J gene: TRBJ1-1; V gene: TRBV6-4; CDR3 protein: CASSDGVRGNTEAFF
J gene: TRBJ2-2; V gene: TRBV5-4; CDR3 protein: CASSPGVNRGRINTGELFF
J gene: TRBJ2-1; V gene: TRBV12-5; CDR3 protein: CASGLPLARTVNEQFF
J gene: TRBJ1-2; V gene: TRBV6-5; CDR3 protein: CASEEDTSYGYTF
J gene: TRBJ2-5; V gene: TRBV12-3/TRBV12-4; CDR3 protein: CASSPTSSETQYF
J gene: TRBJ2-7; V gene: TRBV12-3/TRBV12-4; CDR3 protein: CASRRAVDYEQYF